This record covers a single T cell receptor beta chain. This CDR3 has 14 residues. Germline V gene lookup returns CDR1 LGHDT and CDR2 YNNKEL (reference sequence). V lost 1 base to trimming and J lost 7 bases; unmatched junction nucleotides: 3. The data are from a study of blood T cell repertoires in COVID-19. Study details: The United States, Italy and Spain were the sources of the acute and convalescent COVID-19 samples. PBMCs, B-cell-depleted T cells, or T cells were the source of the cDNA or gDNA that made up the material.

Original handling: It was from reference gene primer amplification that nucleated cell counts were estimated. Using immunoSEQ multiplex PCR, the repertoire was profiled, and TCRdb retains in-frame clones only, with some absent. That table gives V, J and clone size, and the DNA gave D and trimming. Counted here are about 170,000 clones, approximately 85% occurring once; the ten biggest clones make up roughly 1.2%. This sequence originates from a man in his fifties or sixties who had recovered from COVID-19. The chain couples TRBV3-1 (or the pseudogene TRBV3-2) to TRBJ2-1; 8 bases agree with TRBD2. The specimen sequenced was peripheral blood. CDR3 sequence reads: CASSQAGGGNEQFF. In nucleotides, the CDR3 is TGTGCCAGCAGCCAAGCGGGGGGGGGTAATGAGCAGTTCTTC.